Below, 23 T cell receptor beta chains from the same sample are listed, as sequenced in a study of blood T cell repertoires in COVID-19. Profiling relied on immunoSEQ multiplex PCR, and the TCRdb table lists in-frame clones only, not all of them. The profile shows around 98,000 clones, roughly nine tenths of them singletons. The sequencing sample was made of peripheral blood. These receptors were obtained from a man aged 70-80 years with acute or convalescent COVID-19.

The chain has TRBV5-6 and TRBJ1-5; D is possibly TRBD1 (5 bases). In germline, CDR1 is SGHDT, CDR2 YYEEEE. V was shortened by 0 bases and J by 5 bases, with 15 bases between the two germline ends. The CDR3 runs to 16 residues. The CDR3 DNA reads as TGTGCCAGCAGCTTGGCCAAGGGGCTCAAGTATCAGCCCCAGCATTTT. This codes for CASSLAKGLKYQPQHF.

This clone was observed a few times. V is TRBV29-1 and J is TRBJ1-3; TRBD1 aligns across 7 bases. This CDR3 has 14 amino acids. Per germline, CDR1 SQVTM and CDR2 ANQGSEA. V was clipped by 7 bases and J by 0 bases; unmatched bases: 6. This CDR3 is CSGSGGLSGNTIYF. The CDR3 coding sequence is TGCAGCGGGTCAGGGGGACTCTCTGGAAACACCATATATTTT.

This clone was observed once. The chain combines TRBV30 with TRBJ1-2, with unresolved D. The CDR3 has 12 residues. V lost 3 bases and J lost 6, with 11 bases in between. Per germline, CDR1 GTSNPN and CDR2 SVGIG (reference sequence). The CDR3 loop is CAWREGYDGYTF. The CDR3 nucleotides read TGTGCCTGGAGAGAGGGATACGATGGCTACACCTTC.

The rearrangement joins TRBV19 to TRBJ2-1; 11 positions match TRBD1. CDR1 is LNHDA, CDR2 SQIVND, per germline (reference sequence). The V and J ends lost 8 bases and 0 bases, in that order; junction bases with no gene match: 6. The CDR3 extends over 16 amino acids. Here the CDR3 DNA reads TGTGCCAGTCGTCCCGGGACAGGGGGCTCCTACAATGAGCAGTTCTTC. Translated: CASRPGTGGSYNEQFF.

This rearrangement joins TRBV3-1 (or the pseudogene TRBV3-2) to TRBJ2-3; TRBD2 might be the D (7 bases). The CDR3 contains 14 residues. Trimming pared 9 bases from V and 1 base from J, leaving 14 bases between. Germline-derived CDR1 and CDR2 are LGHDT and YNNKEL (reference sequence). CDR3 in DNA: TGTGCCAGTGGGGGGGCCCTAGGCACAGATACGCAGTATTTT. It translates to CASGGALGTDTQYF.

This chain joins TRBV6-1 and TRBJ2-2; D call uncertain. The V and J ends lost 1 base and 6 bases respectively, with 9 bases between them. CDR1 and CDR2 (germline): MNHNS, SASEGT. This CDR3 comprises 14 residues. CDR3 amino acids: CASSEGRHPGELFF. The CDR3 bases are TGTGCCAGCAGTGAAGGCCGACACCCCGGGGAGCTGTTTTTT.

J is TRBJ2-7 and V is TRBV5-6; perhaps TRBD1 as D (5 bases). The CDR3 sequence is 14 residues long. Trimming stripped 2 bases from V and 1 base from J, with 10 bases between. The germline V gene encodes CDR1 SGHDT and CDR2 YYEEEE. The CDR3 sequence: CASSFLQVSYEQYF. The CDR3 nucleotides are TGTGCCAGCAGCTTCCTACAGGTGTCCTACGAGCAGTACTTC.

V usage is TRBV6-1 and J usage is TRBJ1-6; D is unclear. Trimming stripped 3 bases from V and 5 bases from J, with 11 bases between. Germline V lookup: CDR1 MNHNS, CDR2 SASEGT. The CDR3 covers 15 residues. CDR3: CASSDIGGDNSPLHF. The CDR3, as DNA: TGTGCCAGCAGTGACATCGGTGGAGATAATTCACCCCTCCACTTT.

This clone has just one count. This rearrangement joins TRBV11-2 to TRBJ1-2; a weak D match, TRBD1 (5 bases). Per germline, CDR1 SGHAT and CDR2 FQNNGV. The CDR3 has 14 residues. With 3 bases removed from V and 1 base from J, the gap between germline ends came to 9 bases. This chain's CDR3 is CASSFGRVNYGYTF. CDR3 DNA sequence: TGTGCCAGCAGCTTTGGCAGGGTTAACTATGGCTACACCTTC.

The rearrangement uses TRBV4-1 and TRBJ1-3; D gene ambiguous. Looked up from germline, CDR1 is MGHRA and CDR2 is YSYEKL. This CDR3 is 16 amino acids long. Trimming took off 0 bases at V and 2 bases at J, with 11 bases between the two ends. CDR3 in amino acids: CASSQDPLEAGNTIYF. As DNA, the CDR3 is TGCGCCAGCAGCCAAGATCCTCTGGAGGCTGGAAACACCATATATTTT.

The rearrangement joins TRBV24-1 to TRBJ1-5; a weak D match, TRBD1 (6 bases). The germline gives CDR1 KGHDR, CDR2 SFDVKD. This CDR3 contains 14 residues. Deletions cut 9 bases from V and 7 bases from J, with 18 bases between. CDR3 in DNA: TGTGCCACCCAAAAACAGGGTTGGGAACAGCCCCAGCATTTT. Amino acids: CATQKQGWEQPQHF.

The chain couples TRBV4-1 to TRBJ2-2; maybe TRBD1 (6 bases). The CDR3 has 17 amino acids. Trimming took 9 bases from V and 7 from J, leaving 27 bases between them. Germline values: CDR1 MGHRA, CDR2 YSYEKL. The CDR3 reads CASSPDELAIRGGELFF. The CDR3 DNA reads TGCGCCAGTTCCCCAGATGAGCTAGCTATCAGGGGCGGGGAGCTGTTTTTT.

This clone appeared a few times. The chain carries TRBV7-6 and TRBJ1-5; a weak D match, TRBD1 (6 bases). CDR3 length: 16 amino acids. Germline assignment: CDR1 SGHVS and CDR2 FNYEAQ. Deletions cut 5 bases from V and 0 bases from J, with 14 bases between. The CDR3 spells CASSPGRGHSNQPQHF. As DNA, the CDR3 is TGTGCCAGCAGCCCCGGTAGGGGACATAGCAATCAGCCCCAGCATTTT.

The V gene is TRBV11-2, the J gene TRBJ2-7, with 8 positions matching TRBD1. The CDR3 length is 15 residues. Losses at the gene ends were 5 bases for V and 2 bases for J; bases not matched to a gene: 8. Germline V gene sequence: CDR1 SGHAT, CDR2 FQNNGV. The CDR3 sequence: CASSTTGGWTYEQYF. The CDR3 nucleotides read TGTGCCAGCAGCACAACAGGGGGGTGGACCTACGAGCAGTACTTC.

Here the CDR3 reads CASSLDLSAEAFF. The CDR3 DNA follows: TGTGCCAGCAGCCTCGACCTTAGCGCTGAAGCTTTCTTT. The rearrangement uses TRBV2 and TRBJ1-1; D call uncertain. Deletions cut 6 bases from V and 6 bases from J, with 14 bases between. The CDR3 length is 13 residues. CDR1 and CDR2 from the germline V gene are SNHLY and FYNNEI.

The V and J genes are TRBV5-1 and TRBJ2-5, with 7 bases identical to TRBD2. Germline V gene data show CDR1 as SGHRS and CDR2 as YFSETQ. V lost 4 bases to trimming and J lost 2 bases; unmatched junction nucleotides: 11. The CDR3 has 16 amino acids. Written as DNA, the CDR3 is TGCGCCAGCAGCATCTCCTCTAGCGGCCTACAAGAGACCCAGTACTTC. It translates to CASSISSSGLQETQYF. The full variable domain, rest sourced from reference TRBV5-1 and TRBJ2-5, is KAGVTQTPRYLIKTRGQQVTLSCSPISGHRSVSWYQQTPGQGLQFLFEYFSETQRNKGNFPGRFSGRQFSNSRSEMNVSTLELGDSALYLCASSISSSGLQETQYFGPGTRLLVL.

J is TRBJ1-2 and V is TRBV6-5, with unresolved D. V dropped 2 bases and J dropped 7 bases, with 14 bases sitting between them. There are 14 residues in the CDR3. Germline CDR1 is MNHEY and CDR2 is SVGAGI. In nucleotides, the CDR3 is TGTGCCAGCAGTTACGCAGGCCCTAATCGTGGCTACACCTTC. Encoded protein: CASSYAGPNRGYTF.

The CDR3 spells CASSKYRTGLQEQYF. The CDR3 DNA is TGTGCCAGCAGCAAGTACCGAACAGGGTTGCAGGAGCAGTACTTC. The chain recombines TRBV5-6 with TRBJ2-7, with TRBD1 as a possible D gene (6 bases). Germline V gene lookup returns CDR1 SGHDT and CDR2 YYEEEE. The germline V and J ends were trimmed by 4 bases and 7 bases, with 21 bases remaining between them. There are 15 residues in the CDR3.

The chain employs TRBV11-3 and TRBJ2-3; weak D call: TRBD1 (5 bases). V shed 4 bases and J shed 3 bases, with 14 bases lying between them. Germline assignment: CDR1 SGHNT and CDR2 YENEEA. This CDR3 region has 15 residues. The DNA of the CDR3 is TGTGCCAGCAGCTCTACAGGAGACGGGACAGATACGCAGTATTTT. This translates into CASSSTGDGTDTQYF.

This chain connects TRBV10-3 to TRBJ2-3; 13 bases agree with TRBD2. CDR1 is ENHRY, CDR2 SYGVKD, per germline. Trimming took 6 bases from V and 5 from J; bases not matched to a gene: 5. This CDR3 comprises 15 residues. CDR3 DNA sequence: TGTGCCATCAGCCGACTAGCGGGGGGTCAAGATACGCAGTATTTT. Translation gives CAISRLAGGQDTQYF.

The chain uses TRBV7-9 and TRBJ2-1, with 11 bases lining up with TRBD2. The CDR3 contains 15 residues. The junction had 2 bases not matched to a gene; V was cut back by 5 bases and J by 2 bases. Germline values: CDR1 SEHNR, CDR2 FQNEAQ (reference sequence). CDR3 in amino acids: CASSETSGTYNEQFF. The CDR3 nucleotides read TGTGCCAGCAGCGAGACTAGCGGGACCTACAATGAGCAGTTCTTC.

The V call is TRBV6-1, the J call TRBJ2-7; D uncertain. Trimming stripped 2 bases from V and 3 bases from J, with 14 bases between. Germline V gene sequence: CDR1 MNHNS, CDR2 SASEGT. The CDR3 extends over 15 amino acids. The CDR3 reads CASSEQSRPLYEQYV. CDR3 sequence (DNA): TGTGCCAGCAGTGAACAATCTAGGCCACTCTACGAGCAGTACGTC.

J is TRBJ1-1 and V is TRBV5-4, with TRBD1 matching over 7 bases. The CDR3 sequence is 16 residues long. J was trimmed by 2 bases and V by 5 bases; bases with no gene match: 12. Germline assignment: CDR1 SGHNT and CDR2 YYREEE (reference sequence). In nucleotides, the CDR3 is TGTGCCAGCAGTTGGCCAGGGGGAAGAGATAACACTGAAGCTTTCTTT. Its protein product is CASSWPGGRDNTEAFF.